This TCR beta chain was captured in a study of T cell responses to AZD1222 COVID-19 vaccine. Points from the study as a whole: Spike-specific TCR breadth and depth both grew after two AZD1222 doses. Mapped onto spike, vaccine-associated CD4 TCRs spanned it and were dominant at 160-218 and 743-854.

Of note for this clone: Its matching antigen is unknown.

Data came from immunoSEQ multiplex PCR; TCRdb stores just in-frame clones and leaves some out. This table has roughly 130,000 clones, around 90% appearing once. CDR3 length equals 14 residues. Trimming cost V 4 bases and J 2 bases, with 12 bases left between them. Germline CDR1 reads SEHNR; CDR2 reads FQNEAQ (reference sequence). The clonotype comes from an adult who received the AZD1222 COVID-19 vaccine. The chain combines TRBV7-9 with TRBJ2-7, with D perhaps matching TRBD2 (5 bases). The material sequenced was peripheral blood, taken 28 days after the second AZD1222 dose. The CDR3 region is CASSSREGAYEQYF. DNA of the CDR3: TGTGCCAGCAGCTCCCGCGAGGGCGCCTACGAGCAGTACTTC.